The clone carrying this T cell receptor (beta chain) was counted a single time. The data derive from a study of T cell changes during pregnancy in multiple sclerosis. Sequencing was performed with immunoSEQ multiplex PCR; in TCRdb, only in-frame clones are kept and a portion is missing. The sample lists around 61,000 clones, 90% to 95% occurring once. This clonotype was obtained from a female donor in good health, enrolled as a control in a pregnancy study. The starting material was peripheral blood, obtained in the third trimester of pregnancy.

CDR3 coding DNA: TGTGCCAGCAGTGAGGTAGCGGAGAGCACAGATACGCAGTATTTT. As protein: CASSEVAESTDTQYF. The genes are TRBV2 and TRBJ2-3, with D tentatively TRBD2 (6 bases). With 3 bases removed from V and 0 bases from J, the gap between germline ends came to 10 bases. The CDR3 runs 15 residues. Per the germline V gene, CDR1 is SNHLY and CDR2 is FYNNEI.